This entry lists 31 T cell receptor beta chains sequenced from one sample in a study of regulatory T cells in long-lasting Graves disease. The time point is: newly diagnosed GD, antithyroid drugs for less than 3 months. From RNA extracted from PBMCs, the TCR library was made. HTBI primers from iRepertoire and Arm-PCR of CDR3 regions yielded the TCR beta libraries. Using its own MiXCR run on the multiplex PCR reads, TCRdb lists one record per CDR3 protein. Of over 350,000 distinct CDR3 sequences listed, roughly 15% are singletons. This same sample was also part of a study on T cells in Graves' hyperthyroidism and ophthalmopathy.

This sample comprised peripheral blood mononuclear cells (PBMCs), obtained at new diagnosis, from a patient treated with antithyroid drugs. These receptors all stem from a woman aged 50 to 65 with Graves disease.

J is TRBJ2-2 and V is TRBV19; possible D gene TRBD2, 6 bases. CDR1 is LNHDA and CDR2 is SQIVND in the germline V gene (reference sequence). This CDR3 has 16 amino acids. Trimming stripped 2 bases from V and 3 bases from J, with 13 bases between. The CDR3 loop is CASSIPRLGDTGELFF. The CDR3 region has the DNA TGTGCCAGTAGTATACCCAGACTAGGCGACACCGGGGAGCTGTTTTTT.

In this sample, this clonotype turned up many times. This chain uses TRBV5-1 with TRBJ2-1, with 8 bases that match TRBD1. CDR1 is SGHRS and CDR2 is YFSETQ in the germline V gene. The V and J ends lost 3 bases and 0 bases, in that order; junction bases with no gene match: 11. The length of the CDR3 is 18 residues. The CDR3 DNA follows: TGCGCCAGCAGCTCGGACAGGGCCGACCCTAGCTCCTACAATGAGCAGTTCTTC. This sequence encodes CASSSDRADPSSYNEQFF.

At least ten counts were recorded for this clonotype. The chain has TRBV2 and TRBJ2-3; D possibly corresponds to TRBD2 (6 bases). The CDR3 totals 13 residues. The ends were cut back, 6 bases at V and 6 bases at J, with 13 bases in the middle. Germline V gene data show CDR1 as SNHLY and CDR2 as FYNNEI. CDR3 amino acids: CASSALGGDTQYF. In DNA, the CDR3 is TGTGCCAGCAGCGCCCTTGGGGGGGATACGCAGTATTTT.

This chain links TRBV7-9 with TRBJ2-3, with D perhaps matching TRBD1 (5 bases). V lost 5 bases and J 4 bases, leaving 10 bases between the germline ends. CDR3 length equals 13 residues. CDR1 is SEHNR and CDR2 is FQNEAQ in the germline V gene (reference sequence). The CDR3 DNA reads as TGTGCCAGCAGCACAGGACAACCAGATACGCAGTATTTT. It specifies CASSTGQPDTQYF.

This clonotype was counted many times. This rearrangement joins TRBV18 to TRBJ2-7; 7 nucleotides align to TRBD1. Germline CDR1 and CDR2: KGHSH and LQKENI. CDR3 length: 13 residues. The trim removed 3 bases at V and 2 bases at J, leaving 1 base unmatched. The CDR3 DNA sequence: TGTGCCAGCTCACCGGGACAGCCCTACGAGCAGTACTTC. Protein sequence: CASSPGQPYEQYF.

This CDR3 is CASSQQGGQDAFF. The CDR3 nucleotides read TGTGCCAGCAGCCAGCAGGGTGGGCAGGACGCTTTCTTT. The genes are TRBV3-1 and TRBJ1-1; perhaps TRBD1 as D (5 bases). The V end was cut by 3 bases, the J end by 11 bases, with 16 bases between. Germline assignment: CDR1 LGHDT and CDR2 YNNKEL (reference sequence). The CDR3 extends over 13 amino acids.

The sample holds many counts of this clonotype. This chain connects TRBV2 to TRBJ2-1; TRBD2 matches 8 bases. The CDR3 covers 16 residues. Germline CDR1 SNHLY, CDR2 FYNNEI. V shed 4 bases and J 4 bases; nucleotides not matched to a gene: 9. The CDR3 region is CASSAASGRKYNEQFF. In DNA, the CDR3 is TGTGCCAGCAGTGCCGCTAGCGGGCGAAAGTACAATGAGCAGTTCTTC. Full variable domain (remainder filled in from reference TRBV2 and TRBJ2-1): EPEVTQTPSHQVTQMGQEVILRCVPISNHLYFYWYRQILGQKVEFLVSFYNNEISEKSEIFDDQFSVERPDGSNFTLKIRSTKLEDSAMYFCASSAASGRKYNEQFFGPGTRLTVL.

This clonotype was observed at least ten times. The chain recombines TRBV2 with TRBJ1-1; 8 bases fit TRBD1. The CDR3 is made up of 15 amino acids. Germline CDR1 reads SNHLY; CDR2 reads FYNNEI. V shed 4 bases and J 8 bases; nucleotides not matched to a gene: 12. CDR3 in DNA: TGTGCCAGCAGTGCAGCCGGGACAGGTTCACTGGAAGCTTTCTTT. Translating it yields CASSAAGTGSLEAFF.

This clonotype was found many times. The V and J genes are TRBV6-2 or TRBV6-3 and TRBJ2-1; D not certain. CDR3 size: 14 residues. V lost 6 bases to trimming and J lost 3 bases, with 12 bases between them. Germline V gene data show CDR1 as MNHEY and CDR2 as SVGEGT. DNA for the CDR3: TGTGCCAGCAGGGGTGTGGGTAACTACAATGAGCAGTTCTTC. Translation gives CASRGVGNYNEQFF.

This clonotype was observed many times. This chain links TRBV2 with TRBJ2-7, with 10 bases lining up with TRBD2. Germline loops: CDR1 SNHLY, CDR2 FYNNEI. Losses at the gene ends were 6 bases for V and 4 bases for J; bases not matched to a gene: 9. The CDR3 has 15 amino acids. The CDR3 here is CASSAFSSGSYEQYF. CDR3 coding DNA: TGTGCCAGCAGCGCGTTTTCTAGCGGGAGTTACGAGCAGTACTTC.

Many counts were recorded for this clonotype. The chain links TRBV6-1 to TRBJ2-2, with D hard to call. The CDR3 runs 14 residues. V lost 6 bases and J 1 base, leaving 9 bases between the germline ends. From germline, CDR1 is MNHNS and CDR2 SASEGT. Here the CDR3 reads CASRIQKNTGELFF. The CDR3 region has the DNA TGTGCCAGCAGGATACAGAAGAACACCGGGGAGCTGTTTTTT.

This clonotype was observed many times. The V call is TRBV5-1, the J call TRBJ2-1; unclear D gene. Between the trimmed V and J ends, which lost 5 bases and 0 bases, there was a span of 12 bases. The CDR3 covers 15 residues. The germline V gene encodes CDR1 SGHRS and CDR2 YFSETQ. The CDR3 nucleotides read TGCGCCAGCAGGTTGTCGGCGGTCTCCTACAATGAGCAGTTCTTC. The encoded protein is CASRLSAVSYNEQFF. Filled out from reference TRBV5-1 and TRBJ2-1, the complete variable domain reads KAGVTQTPRYLIKTRGQQVTLSCSPISGHRSVSWYQQTPGQGLQFLFEYFSETQRNKGNFPGRFSGRQFSNSRSEMNVSTLELGDSALYLCASRLSAVSYNEQFFGPGTRLTVL.

This clonotype was detected a few times. The chain is built from TRBV9 and TRBJ2-2, with D perhaps matching TRBD2 (5 bases). V shed 1 base and J shed 5 bases, with 6 bases lying between them. The CDR3 is 13 amino acids. The germline gives CDR1 SGDLS, CDR2 YYNGEE. The CDR3 nucleotides are TGTGCCAGCAGCGTAATAGCGACCGGGGAGCTGTTTTTT. Residues: CASSVIATGELFF.

At least ten counts were recorded for this clonotype. This rearrangement joins TRBV5-5 to TRBJ2-3; D is unresolved. The CDR3 sequence is 15 residues long. The V gene lost 0 bases and the J gene lost 2 bases, with 10 bases spanning the gap. Looked up from germline, CDR1 is SGHKS and CDR2 is YYEKEE (reference sequence). The CDR3 is CASSLGGFSTDTQYF. The CDR3, as DNA: TGTGCCAGCAGCTTGGGCGGTTTTTCCACAGATACGCAGTATTTT.

This clonotype occurred many times. The rearrangement uses TRBV3-1 and TRBJ1-3, with TRBD1 matching 7 bases. CDR1 is LGHDT and CDR2 is YNNKEL in the germline V gene (reference sequence). The CDR3 contains 15 residues. V was pared by 1 base and J by 4 bases, with 4 bases of the junction left unmatched. This CDR3 is CASSQVETGGNTIYF. For the CDR3, the DNA is TGTGCCAGCAGCCAAGTCGAGACAGGGGGAAACACCATATATTTT.

This clonotype has ten or more counts. The chain recombines TRBV6-1 with TRBJ2-7; the D is unclear. CDR3 length equals 14 residues. Germline V CDR1 and CDR2: MNHNS, SASEGT. V shed 7 bases and J shed 2 bases, with 15 bases lying between them. CDR3 in amino acids: CASTSLTAPYEQYF. CDR3 DNA: TGTGCCAGCACCTCCCTGACGGCCCCCTACGAGCAGTACTTC.

In this sample, this clonotype turned up many times. This chain's CDR3 is CASIPQGTSGNEQFF. Here the CDR3 DNA reads TGTGCCAGCATCCCACAGGGTACGTCCGGCAATGAGCAGTTCTTC. V is TRBV6-2 or TRBV6-3 and J is TRBJ2-1; perhaps TRBD1 as D (6 bases). Germline V gene data show CDR1 as MNHEY and CDR2 as SVGEGT. The CDR3 runs 15 residues. Trimming shortened V by 7 bases and J by 6 bases, and 19 bases separated the two germline ends.

This clonotype was counted at least ten times. The gene calls are TRBV12-3 or TRBV12-4 and TRBJ2-6; 7 bases are a match to TRBD1. The CDR3 runs to 16 residues. V was clipped by 10 bases and J by 2 bases; unmatched bases: 11. The CDR3 here is CATTGTVRPGANVLTF. In DNA, the CDR3 is TGTGCCACCACTGGGACAGTCAGGCCTGGGGCCAACGTCCTGACTTTC.

This clonotype was seen more than once but under ten times. CDR3 sequence: CASSRTGESGYTF. In DNA form, the CDR3 reads TGTGCCAGCAGTCGGACAGGGGAGTCCGGCTACACCTTC. The gene calls are TRBV27 and TRBJ1-2, with 9 bases matching TRBD1. The CDR3 consists of 13 residues. Germline CDR1 MNHEY, CDR2 SMNVEV (reference sequence). V shed 5 bases, J shed 8 bases, and the junction held 6 bases outside the gene matches.

This clonotype was observed many times. J is TRBJ2-3 and V is TRBV6-1; 7 nucleotides align to TRBD1. The germline gives CDR1 MNHNS, CDR2 SASEGT. This CDR3 spans 13 amino acids. After removal of 7 bases from V and 1 base from J, the junction contained 2 bases not matched to a gene. The CDR3 loop reads CASTGQGTDTQYF. CDR3 bases: TGTGCCAGCACCGGACAGGGCACAGATACGCAGTATTTT.

As to this clonotype: One base separates it from a far larger clone, so it is likely a read error. The V gene is TRBV7-9, the J gene TRBJ2-2; maybe TRBD1 (5 bases). Germline assignment: CDR1 SEHNR and CDR2 FQNEAQ (reference sequence). CDR3 length equals 15 residues. CDR3 nucleotides: TGTGTCAGCAGCTTATCCCAGGGATCGACCGGGGAGCTGTTTTTT. Protein sequence: CVSSLSQGSTGELFF.

V gene TRBV14 combines with J gene TRBJ2-1, with 7 positions matching TRBD2. The CDR3 loop spans 14 amino acids. Germline V gives CDR1 SGHDN, CDR2 FVKESK. J was trimmed by 7 bases and V by 3 bases; bases with no gene match: 6. Written as DNA, the CDR3 is TGTGCCAGCAGCCAGCCGGGGGGACTGAATGAGCAGTTCTTC. Translation: CASSQPGGLNEQFF.

A few counts support this clonotype. This sequence joins TRBV9 and TRBJ1-2; TRBD1 matches 7 bases. Germline assignment: CDR1 SGDLS and CDR2 YYNGEE. After removal of 0 bases from V and 3 bases from J, the junction contained 5 bases not matched to a gene. The CDR3 length is 15 residues. The CDR3 loop reads CASSVATGVYYGYTF. The CDR3 nucleotides read TGTGCCAGCAGCGTAGCTACAGGGGTTTACTATGGCTACACCTTC.

The chain combines TRBV29-1 with TRBJ1-2, with no clear D. CDR1 and CDR2 (germline): SQVTM, ANQGSEA. The CDR3 is made up of 12 amino acids. Trimming cost V 0 bases and J 4 bases, with 6 bases left between them. CDR3 residues: CSVEDPTYGYTF. Written as DNA, the CDR3 is TGCAGCGTTGAAGACCCAACCTATGGCTACACCTTC.

This chain connects TRBV13 to TRBJ2-3; D is undetermined. Trimming removed 5 bases from V and 6 bases from J, with 12 bases in between. The CDR3 contains 13 residues. Germline V lookup: CDR1 PRHDT, CDR2 FYEKMQ (reference sequence). This CDR3 is CASSARSGDTQYF. The CDR3 bases are TGTGCCAGCAGCGCCCGGTCCGGGGATACGCAGTATTTT.

V and J are TRBV5-4 and TRBJ2-7; 9 bases are a match to TRBD1. Trimming took 1 base from V and 2 from J; bases not matched to a gene: 4. There are 15 residues in the CDR3. Looked up from germline, CDR1 is SGHNT and CDR2 is YYREEE (reference sequence). The CDR3 protein is CASSLQTGGTYEQYF. The CDR3 nucleotides read TGTGCCAGCAGCTTGCAGACAGGGGGAACCTACGAGCAGTACTTC.

In its sample, this clonotype was seen many times. The V gene is TRBV6-5, the J gene TRBJ1-2; D gene uncertain. The CDR3 is made up of 13 amino acids. V shed 0 bases and J shed 8 bases, with 10 bases lying between them. The germline V gene encodes CDR1 MNHEY and CDR2 SVGAGI. The CDR3 region has the DNA TGTGCCAGCAGTTACTCTTTTTCCATGGGCTACACCTTC. It is translated as CASSYSFSMGYTF.

This clonotype was found many times. The chain joins TRBV27 to TRBJ2-1; 12 nucleotides match TRBD2. The CDR3 length is 17 residues. Germline assignment: CDR1 MNHEY and CDR2 SMNVEV (reference sequence). Trimming took 5 bases from V and 7 from J; bases not matched to a gene: 12. The CDR3: CASSTHRLAGDGNEQFF. Written as DNA, the CDR3 is TGTGCCAGCAGTACTCACCGACTAGCGGGAGACGGGAATGAGCAGTTCTTC.

This clonotype occurred a few times. The chain is built from TRBV10-2 and TRBJ1-5; D remains unclear. The length of the CDR3 is 14 residues. From germline, CDR1 is WSHSY and CDR2 SAAADI. Deletions cut 6 bases from V and 4 bases from J, with 13 bases between. The CDR3 DNA reads as TGCGCCAGCAGGGAAGGACGCGGGAATCAGCCCCAGCATTTT. This sequence encodes CASREGRGNQPQHF.

This clonotype showed up just a few times. J is TRBJ2-7 and V is TRBV5-1; 8 bases fit TRBD2. The V segment lost 1 base and the J segment 7 bases; nucleotides outside the gene matches: 7. The germline CDR1 and CDR2 sequences are SGHRS and YFSETQ. The CDR3 is 14 residues long. CDR3 protein: CASSLSAGEGEQYF. CDR3 DNA sequence: TGCGCCAGCAGCTTGTCAGCGGGAGAGGGGGAGCAGTACTTC.

A remark on this clonotype: It is likely a read error: a sequence one base away is far more abundant. The CDR3 sequence is CASSRTPHYEQFF. As DNA, the CDR3 is TGTGCCAGCAGTCGGACACCTCACTACGAGCAGTTCTTC. The chain recombines TRBV28 with TRBJ2-1, with D possibly being TRBD1 (5 bases). Trimming pared 5 bases from V and 10 bases from J, leaving 15 bases between. This CDR3 comprises 13 residues. Germline lookup yields CDR1 MDHEN and CDR2 SYDVKM.